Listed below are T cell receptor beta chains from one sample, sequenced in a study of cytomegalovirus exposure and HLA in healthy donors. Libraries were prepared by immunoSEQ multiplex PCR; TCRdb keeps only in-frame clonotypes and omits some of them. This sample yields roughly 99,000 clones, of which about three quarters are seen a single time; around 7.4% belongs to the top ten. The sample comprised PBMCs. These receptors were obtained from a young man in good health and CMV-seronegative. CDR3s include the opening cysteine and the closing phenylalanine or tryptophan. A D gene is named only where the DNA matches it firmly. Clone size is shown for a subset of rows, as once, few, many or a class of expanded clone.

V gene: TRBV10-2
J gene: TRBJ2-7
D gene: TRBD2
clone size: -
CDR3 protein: CASSSSGASYEQYF
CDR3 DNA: TGCGCCAGCAGTTCTAGCGGAGCATCCTACGAGCAGTACTTC

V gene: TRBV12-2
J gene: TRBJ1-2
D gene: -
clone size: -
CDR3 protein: CASRSALMTGGKYGYTF
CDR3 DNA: TGTGCAAGTCGCTCCGCATTAATGACAGGGGGCAAGTATGGCTACACCTTC

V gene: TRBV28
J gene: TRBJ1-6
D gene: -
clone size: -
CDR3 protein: CASSFGGDSSYNSPLHF
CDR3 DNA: TGTGCCAGCAGTTTCGGGGGAGACAGTTCATATAATTCACCCCTCCACTTT

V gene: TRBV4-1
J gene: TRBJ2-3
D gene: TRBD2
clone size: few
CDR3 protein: CASTRLAGGRGYTDTQYF
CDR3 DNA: TGCGCCAGCACCCGACTAGCGGGAGGGCGAGGGTACACAGATACGCAGTATTTT

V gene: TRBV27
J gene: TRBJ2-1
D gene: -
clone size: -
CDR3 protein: CASSPHPSSYNEQFF
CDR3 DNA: TGTGCCAGCAGTCCCCACCCTAGCTCCTACAATGAGCAGTTCTTC

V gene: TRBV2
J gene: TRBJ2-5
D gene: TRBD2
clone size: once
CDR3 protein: CASSPSGIVAETQYF
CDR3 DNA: TGTGCCAGCAGTCCTAGCGGGATAGTGGCAGAGACCCAGTACTTC

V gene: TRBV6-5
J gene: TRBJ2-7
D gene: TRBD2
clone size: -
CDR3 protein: CASKRSSGTYEQYF
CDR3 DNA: TGTGCCAGCAAGCGGTCTAGCGGGACCTACGAGCAGTACTTC

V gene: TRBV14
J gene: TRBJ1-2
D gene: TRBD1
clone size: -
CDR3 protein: CASSPLGQGNYGYTF
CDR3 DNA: TGTGCCAGCAGCCCCCTCGGACAGGGGAACTATGGCTACACCTTC

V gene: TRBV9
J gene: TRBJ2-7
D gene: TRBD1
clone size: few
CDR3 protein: CASSGTGEPHHEQYF
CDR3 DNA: TGTGCCAGCAGCGGTACAGGGGAACCTCACCACGAGCAGTACTTC

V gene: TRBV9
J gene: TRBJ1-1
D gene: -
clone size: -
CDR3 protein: CASSVGMRTEAFF
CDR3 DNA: TGTGCCAGCAGCGTAGGGATGCGGACTGAAGCTTTCTTT

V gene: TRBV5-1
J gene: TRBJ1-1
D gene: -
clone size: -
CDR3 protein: CASSSDSGNTEAFF
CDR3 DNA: TGCGCCAGCAGCTCGGACAGTGGGAACACTGAAGCTTTCTTT

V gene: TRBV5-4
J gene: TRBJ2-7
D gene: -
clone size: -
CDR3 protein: CASSFDSEAYEQYF
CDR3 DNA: TGTGCCAGCAGCTTCGACAGTGAAGCCTACGAGCAGTACTTC